This T cell receptor (beta chain) was sequenced for a study of graft-versus-host responses after intestinal transplantation. Regarding this clone: The antigen is unknown.

The V gene end was trimmed by 5 bases and the J gene end by 4 bases; junction bases not matched to a gene: 5. This CDR3 contains 13 residues. Germline V gene sequence: CDR1 SGHTS, CDR2 YDEGEE. The data were produced by immunoSEQ multiplex PCR, yet TCRdb's version contains in-frame clones alone and is incomplete. Among over 80,000 clones, 85% to 95% were seen once, and the ten largest hold roughly 0.36%. The chain recombines TRBV5-8 with TRBJ2-7, with 8 bases identical to TRBD1. The receptor's source is a human donor who was the organ donor for an intestinal transplant. The sample in question was unstimulated CD8+ T cells sorted from spleen or lymph node cells, obtained before transplant. The CDR3 coding sequence is TGTGCCAGCAGTAGTCAGGGGGCGTACGAGCAGTACTTC. Its protein product is CASSSQGAYEQYF.